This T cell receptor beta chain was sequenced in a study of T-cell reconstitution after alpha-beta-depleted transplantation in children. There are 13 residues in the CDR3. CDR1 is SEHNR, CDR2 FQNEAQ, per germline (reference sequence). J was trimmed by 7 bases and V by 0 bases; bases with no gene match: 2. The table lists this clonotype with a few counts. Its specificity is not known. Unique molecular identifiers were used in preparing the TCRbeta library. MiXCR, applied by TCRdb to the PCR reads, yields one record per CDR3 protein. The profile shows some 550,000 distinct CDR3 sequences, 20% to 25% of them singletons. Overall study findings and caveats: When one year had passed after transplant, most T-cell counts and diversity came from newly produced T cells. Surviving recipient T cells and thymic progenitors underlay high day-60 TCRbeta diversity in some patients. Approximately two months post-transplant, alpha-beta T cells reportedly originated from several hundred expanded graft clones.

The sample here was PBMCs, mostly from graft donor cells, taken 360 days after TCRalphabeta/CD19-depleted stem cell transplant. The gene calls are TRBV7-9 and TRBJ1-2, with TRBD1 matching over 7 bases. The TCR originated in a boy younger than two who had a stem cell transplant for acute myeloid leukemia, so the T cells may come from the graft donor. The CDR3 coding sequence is TGTGCCAGCAGCTTAGCCGACAGGGCTGGCTACACCTTC. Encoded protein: CASSLADRAGYTF.